This T cell receptor (beta chain) is from a study of shared clonotypes between healthy human individuals. Across the study: Three plates were used per donor for CD4 naive, three for CD4 memory, two for CD8 naive and one for CD8 memory.

V shed 4 bases and J shed 1 base, with 22 bases lying between them. CDR1 and CDR2 (germline): MDHEN, SYDVKM. This CDR3 is built from 18 residues. Naive CD4+ cells were CD45RA-selected; the remaining cells were memory. On this clone: Antigen specificity is unknown.

The study's findings and limits: Clonotype sharing across donors was expected to vary with sequencing depth.

Per sorted-subset replicate PCR, input was approximately 0.2 ug DNA, representing tens of thousands of T cell genomes. Clones were read by immunoSEQ multiplex PCR, and TCRdb kept only the in-frame ones, dropping some. The sample consists of approximately 1,500,000 clones, around 97% of them appearing once. The chain has TRBV28 and TRBJ1-1; D gene uncertain. The TCR comes from a man aged 25-45 years in good health. Sequencing input: naive CD4+ T cells sorted from blood. Subset indicated: CD45RA+ positively selected. This CDR3 reads CASSSQSLSPKRNTEAFF. DNA for the CDR3: TGTGCCAGCAGTTCCCAGTCCCTCAGTCCCAAACGGAACACTGAAGCTTTCTTT.